These 20 T cell receptor beta chains were sequenced from one sample in a study of blood T cell repertoires in COVID-19. Generated by immunoSEQ multiplex PCR, the TCRdb table keeps only in-frame clones and is missing some. The sample records about 210,000 clones, 84% being singletons. Sequencing was carried out using peripheral blood. The receptors here all came from a man aged 50 to 60 with active or convalescent COVID-19.

The chain couples TRBV11-3 to TRBJ2-1, with D tentatively TRBD1 (5 bases). CDR1 and CDR2 (germline): SGHNT, YENEEA. Trimming stripped 2 bases from V and 6 bases from J, with 20 bases between. The CDR3 is 17 residues long. The DNA for the CDR3 is TGTGCCAGCAGCTTAATCCCACAGGTTTTGGGTAGCAATGAGCAGTTCTTC. Its protein is CASSLIPQVLGSNEQFF.

The chain carries TRBV28 and TRBJ2-7, with 9 bases that match TRBD2. With 3 bases clipped from V and 2 bases from J, the junction kept 8 bases outside the gene matches. This CDR3 contains 16 residues. Germline V lookup: CDR1 MDHEN, CDR2 SYDVKM. The CDR3 bases are TGTGCCAGCAGTTTGTCAGCGGGAGGCCGCCCCTACGAGCAGTACTTC. It translates to CASSLSAGGRPYEQYF.

The V gene is TRBV5-1, the J gene TRBJ1-6; 8 bases are shared with TRBD1. The CDR3 sequence is 15 residues long. Per germline, CDR1 SGHRS and CDR2 YFSETQ. The V and J ends lost 0 bases and 5 bases, in that order; junction bases with no gene match: 1. Here the CDR3 DNA reads TGCGCCAGCAGCTTGGGGACAGGGAATAATTCACCCCTCCACTTT. It translates to CASSLGTGNNSPLHF.

The rearrangement uses TRBV3-1 (or the pseudogene TRBV3-2) and TRBJ2-5, with D unresolved. Germline V gives CDR1 LGHDT, CDR2 YNNKEL (reference sequence). Trimming removed 1 base at V and 2 bases at J, with 8 bases between. The CDR3 spans 14 residues. This chain's CDR3 is CASSQVPLQETQYF. The CDR3 nucleotides are TGTGCCAGCAGCCAAGTTCCACTACAAGAGACCCAGTACTTC.

The V call is TRBV28, the J call TRBJ2-5, with TRBD1 identical over 8 bases. Germline CDR1 MDHEN, CDR2 SYDVKM. CDR3 size: 16 residues. Losses at the gene ends were 4 bases for V and 6 bases for J; bases not matched to a gene: 13. CDR3: CASSSPGTGSPKTQYF. CDR3 coding DNA: TGTGCCAGCAGTTCTCCCGGGACAGGCTCCCCGAAGACCCAGTACTTC.

This chain uses TRBV28 with TRBJ1-2, with D perhaps TRBD1 (5 bases). This CDR3 has 15 residues. In germline, CDR1 is MDHEN, CDR2 SYDVKM. The V end lost 1 base, the J end lost 4 bases, and 13 bases lay between the germline ends. CDR3 nucleotide sequence: TGTGCCAGCAGTTTATCTCTCGGCAGGGCCTATGGCTACACCTTC. Its translation: CASSLSLGRAYGYTF.

In DNA form, the CDR3 reads TGCGCCAGCAGCCAAGATCGAGTGCTAGCGGGAGTTTCCTACGAGCAGTACTTC. Translating it yields CASSQDRVLAGVSYEQYF. This chain links TRBV4-1 with TRBJ2-7, with 10 bases identical to TRBD2. The CDR3 loop spans 18 amino acids. J was trimmed by 1 base and V by 0 bases; bases with no gene match: 9. Germline assignment: CDR1 MGHRA and CDR2 YSYEKL.

The chain carries TRBV5-1 and TRBJ2-1, with TRBD2 identical over 7 bases. J was trimmed by 4 bases and V by 10 bases; bases with no gene match: 11. Germline V gene sequence: CDR1 SGHRS, CDR2 YFSETQ. The CDR3 totals 14 residues. The CDR3 protein is CASAGGRLYNEQFF. The CDR3 DNA reads as TGCGCCTCGGCCGGGGGGAGGCTTTACAATGAGCAGTTCTTC.

This CDR3 is CASSRTFTGENIQYF. Here the CDR3 DNA reads TGCGCCAGCAGCCGCACCTTTACAGGGGAAAACATTCAGTACTTC. The J gene is TRBJ2-4, the V gene TRBV4-3; 7 bases agree with TRBD1. This CDR3 region has 15 residues. In germline, CDR1 is LGHNA, CDR2 YSLEER. The ends lost 4 bases at V and 5 bases at J; junction bases unmatched: 8.

V is TRBV7-2 and J is TRBJ2-3; 7 nucleotides agree with TRBD2. There are 16 residues in the CDR3. In germline, CDR1 is SGHTA, CDR2 FQGNSA. V trimming: 1 base; J trimming: 0 bases; junction bases outside the gene matches: 4. The CDR3 region has the DNA TGTGCCAGCAGCTTAGGTTGGCGGGGGAGCACAGATACGCAGTATTTT. Its translation: CASSLGWRGSTDTQYF.

The CDR3 nucleotides are TGTGCCAGCAGCCATCTCAAGTCAGGGGGCACAGATACGCAGTATTTT. This encodes CASSHLKSGGTDTQYF. The chain is built from TRBV3-1 (or the pseudogene TRBV3-2) and TRBJ2-3, with TRBD1 as a possible D gene (6 bases). With 3 bases removed from V and 1 base from J, the gap between germline ends came to 14 bases. The germline V gene has CDR1 LGHDT and CDR2 YNNKEL (reference sequence). The CDR3 sequence is 16 residues long.

The chain links TRBV4-1 to TRBJ2-7, with 8 positions matching TRBD2. Per the germline V gene, CDR1 is MGHRA and CDR2 is YSYEKL. The J segment lost 2 bases and the V segment lost 0 bases, leaving 6 bases of the junction unmatched. The CDR3 consists of 16 residues. CDR3 in amino acids: CASSQDWREVAYEQYF. The CDR3 region has the DNA TGCGCCAGCAGCCAAGATTGGCGGGAGGTCGCCTACGAGCAGTACTTC.

The chain has TRBV6-1 and TRBJ2-6, with 7 bases matching TRBD1. The V segment lost 4 bases and the J segment 0 bases; nucleotides outside the gene matches: 6. CDR3 length equals 17 residues. The germline gives CDR1 MNHNS, CDR2 SASEGT. CDR3 sequence (DNA): TGTGCCAGCAGTGCCAGGGGGAGAGTCTCTGGGGCCAACGTCCTGACTTTC. It yields the protein CASSARGRVSGANVLTF.

J is TRBJ2-7 and V is TRBV7-9, with 10 bases aligning to TRBD1. The length of the CDR3 is 15 residues. CDR1 is SEHNR and CDR2 is FQNEAQ in the germline V gene (reference sequence). The ends lost 5 bases at V and 6 bases at J; junction bases unmatched: 10. The CDR3 nucleotides are TGTGCCAGCAGCGCAACGACAGGGGGCGCACGCGAGCAGTACTTC. Translating gives CASSATTGGAREQYF.

This clone appeared once. The chain has TRBV2 and TRBJ2-2; D is perhaps TRBD1 (5 bases). Germline lookup yields CDR1 SNHLY and CDR2 FYNNEI. V was shortened by 7 bases and J by 3 bases, with 15 bases between the two germline ends. The CDR3 contains 15 residues. For the CDR3, the DNA is TGTGCCAGCACGATTGAGGACATTCACACCGGGGAGCTGTTTTTT. It translates to CASTIEDIHTGELFF.

The genes are TRBV10-3 and TRBJ1-2; TRBD1 agrees at 7 bases. Trimming took 6 bases from V and 2 from J; bases not matched to a gene: 6. The CDR3 sequence is 14 residues long. Looked up from germline, CDR1 is ENHRY and CDR2 is SYGVKD. The CDR3 spells CAIRARDSNYGYTF. The CDR3 nucleotides are TGTGCCATCAGAGCCCGGGACAGCAACTATGGCTACACCTTC.

The J gene is TRBJ2-4, the V gene TRBV7-9, with 8 bases that match TRBD2. Germline CDR1 reads SEHNR; CDR2 reads FQNEAQ (reference sequence). The J segment lost 0 bases and the V segment lost 4 bases, leaving 11 bases of the junction unmatched. The CDR3 has 18 amino acids. The CDR3 DNA reads TGTGCCAGCAGCTCAGGGACTAGGCGGGCAATAGCCAAAAACATTCAGTACTTC. Amino acids: CASSSGTRRAIAKNIQYF.

This clone was found a few times. This chain connects TRBV6-2 or TRBV6-3 to TRBJ2-1; TRBD2 agrees at 14 bases. CDR3 length: 18 amino acids. Germline V gene data show CDR1 as MNHEY and CDR2 as SVGEGT. Trimming cost V 2 bases and J 4 bases; bases outside gene matches: 7. The CDR3 here is CASSYLGLAGVRYNEQFF. The CDR3 DNA reads as TGTGCCAGCAGTTACCTGGGACTAGCGGGAGTTCGGTACAATGAGCAGTTCTTC.

The V gene is TRBV28, the J gene TRBJ1-5; 7 bases are a match to TRBD1. The CDR3 covers 16 residues. From germline, CDR1 is MDHEN and CDR2 SYDVKM. The trim removed 4 bases at V and 0 bases at J, leaving 6 bases unmatched. CDR3 sequence: CASSSPGTDSNQPQHF. The CDR3 coding sequence is TGTGCCAGCAGTTCCCCAGGGACAGATAGCAATCAGCCCCAGCATTTT.

This clone was seen just once. This chain connects TRBV6-5 to TRBJ1-6; D is unresolved. CDR1 MNHEY and CDR2 SVGAGI come from the germline V gene. V was shortened by 0 bases and J by 11 bases, with 11 bases between the two germline ends. The CDR3 spans 14 residues. The CDR3 nucleotides read TGTGCCAGCAGTTACTCGAGCCCGAATCCACCCCTCCACTTT. This gives the protein CASSYSSPNPPLHF.